This TCR beta chain was sequenced during a study of blood T cell repertoires in COVID-19. The protocol was immunoSEQ multiplex PCR, while the TCRdb copy is restricted to in-frame clones and leaves out a portion. The sample consists of some 56,000 clones, 65% to 85% of them appearing once. V dropped 6 bases and J dropped 5; count of bases not matched to a gene: 8. The CDR3 is 17 residues long. Germline values: CDR1 KGHSH, CDR2 LQKENI. Sequences were obtained from peripheral blood. J is TRBJ2-1 and V is TRBV18; TRBD2 agrees at 15 bases. This TCR was sampled from a man between 60 and 75 years old with acute or convalescent COVID-19. The CDR3 DNA reads as TGTGCCAGCTCGCAGGGACTAGCGGGGGGCCAGGACAATGAGCAGTTCTTC. Translation gives CASSQGLAGGQDNEQFF.